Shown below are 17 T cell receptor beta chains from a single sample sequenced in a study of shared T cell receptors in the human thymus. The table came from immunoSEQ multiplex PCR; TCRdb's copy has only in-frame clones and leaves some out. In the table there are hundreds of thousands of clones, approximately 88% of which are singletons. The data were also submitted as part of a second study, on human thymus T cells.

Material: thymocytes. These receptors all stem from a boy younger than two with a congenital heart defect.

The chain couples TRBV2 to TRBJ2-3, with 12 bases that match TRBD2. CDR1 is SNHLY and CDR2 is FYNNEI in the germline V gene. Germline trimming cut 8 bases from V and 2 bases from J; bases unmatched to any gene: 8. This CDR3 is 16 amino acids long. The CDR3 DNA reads TGTGCCAGCCGGACTAGCGGGGAACCTTTCACAGATACGCAGTATTTT. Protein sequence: CASRTSGEPFTDTQYF.

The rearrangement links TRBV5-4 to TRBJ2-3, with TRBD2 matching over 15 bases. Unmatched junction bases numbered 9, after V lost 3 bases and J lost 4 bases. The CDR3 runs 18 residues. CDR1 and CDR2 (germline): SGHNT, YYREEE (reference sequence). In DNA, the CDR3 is TGTGCCAGCAGCTCCGGCGGACTAGCGGGAGGGCCAGCAGATACGCAGTATTTT. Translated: CASSSGGLAGGPADTQYF.

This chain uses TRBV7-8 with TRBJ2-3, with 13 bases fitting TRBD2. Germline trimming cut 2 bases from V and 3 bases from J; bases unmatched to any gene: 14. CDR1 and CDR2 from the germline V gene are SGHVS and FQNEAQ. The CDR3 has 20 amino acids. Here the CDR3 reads CASSLSWTSGRRTSTDTQYF. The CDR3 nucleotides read TGTGCCAGCAGCTTATCTTGGACTAGCGGGAGACGGACTAGTACAGATACGCAGTATTTT.

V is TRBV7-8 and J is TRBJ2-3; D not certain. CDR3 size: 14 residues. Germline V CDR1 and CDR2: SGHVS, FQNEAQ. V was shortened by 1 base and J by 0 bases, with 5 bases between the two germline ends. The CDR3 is CASSLGHSTDTQYF. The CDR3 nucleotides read TGTGCCAGCAGCTTAGGACATAGCACAGATACGCAGTATTTT.

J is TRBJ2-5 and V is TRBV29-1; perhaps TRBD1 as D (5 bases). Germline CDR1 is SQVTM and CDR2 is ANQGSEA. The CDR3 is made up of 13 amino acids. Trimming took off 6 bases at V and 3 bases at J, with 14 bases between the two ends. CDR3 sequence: CSVIRQTEETQYF. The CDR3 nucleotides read TGCAGCGTAATTCGACAGACGGAAGAGACCCAGTACTTC.

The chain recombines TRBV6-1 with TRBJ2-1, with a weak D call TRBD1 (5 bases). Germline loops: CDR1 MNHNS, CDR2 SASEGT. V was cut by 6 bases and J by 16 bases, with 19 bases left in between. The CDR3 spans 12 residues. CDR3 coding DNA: TGTGCCAGCAGAACCAGGGAAAGACTGGGATTCTTC. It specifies CASRTRERLGFF.

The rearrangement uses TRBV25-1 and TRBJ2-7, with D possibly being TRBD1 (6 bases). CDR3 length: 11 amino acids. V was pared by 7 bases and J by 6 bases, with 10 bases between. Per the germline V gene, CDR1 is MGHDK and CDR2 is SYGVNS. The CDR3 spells CASTRGREQYF. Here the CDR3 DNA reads TGTGCCAGCACCAGGGGTCGCGAGCAGTACTTC.

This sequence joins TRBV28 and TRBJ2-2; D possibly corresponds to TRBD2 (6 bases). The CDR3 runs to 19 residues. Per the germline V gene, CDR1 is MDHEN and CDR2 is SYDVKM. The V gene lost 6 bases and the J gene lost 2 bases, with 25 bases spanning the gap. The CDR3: CASRRLVPCPRENTGELFF. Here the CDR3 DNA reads TGTGCCAGCAGACGACTAGTCCCTTGCCCCAGAGAAAACACCGGGGAGCTGTTTTTT. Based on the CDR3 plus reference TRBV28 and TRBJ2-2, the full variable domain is DVKVTQSSRYLVKRTGEKVFLECVQDMDHENMFWYRQDPGLGLRLIYFSYDVKMKEKGDIPEGYSVSREKKERFSLILESASTNQTSMYLCASRRLVPCPRENTGELFFGEGSRLTVL.

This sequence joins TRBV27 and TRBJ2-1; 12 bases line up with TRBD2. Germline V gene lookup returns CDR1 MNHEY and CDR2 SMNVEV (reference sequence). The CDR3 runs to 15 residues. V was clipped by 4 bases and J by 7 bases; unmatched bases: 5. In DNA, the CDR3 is TGTGCCAGCAGTTACCTAGCGGGAGGGGGAAATGAGCAGTTCTTC. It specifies CASSYLAGGGNEQFF.

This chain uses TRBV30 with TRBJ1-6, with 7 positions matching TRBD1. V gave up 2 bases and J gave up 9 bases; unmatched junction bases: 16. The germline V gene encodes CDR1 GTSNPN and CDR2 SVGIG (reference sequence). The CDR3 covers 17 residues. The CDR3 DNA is TGTGCCTGGAGTTCCCCCCAGGGGGAAAAGTTTAGTTCACCCCTCCACTTT. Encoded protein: CAWSSPQGEKFSSPLHF.

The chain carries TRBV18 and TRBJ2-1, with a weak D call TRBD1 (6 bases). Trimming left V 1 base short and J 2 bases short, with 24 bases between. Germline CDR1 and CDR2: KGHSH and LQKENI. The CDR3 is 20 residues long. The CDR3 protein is CASSPRDRDQQTGPYNEQFF. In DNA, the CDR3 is TGTGCCAGCTCACCACGGGATAGGGACCAACAAACAGGGCCCTACAATGAGCAGTTCTTC.

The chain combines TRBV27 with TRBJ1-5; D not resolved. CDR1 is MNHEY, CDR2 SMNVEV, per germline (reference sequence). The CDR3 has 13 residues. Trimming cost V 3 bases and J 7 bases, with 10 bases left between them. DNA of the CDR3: TGTGCCAGCAGTTTTGGACTGGGGCAGCCCCAGCATTTT. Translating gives CASSFGLGQPQHF.

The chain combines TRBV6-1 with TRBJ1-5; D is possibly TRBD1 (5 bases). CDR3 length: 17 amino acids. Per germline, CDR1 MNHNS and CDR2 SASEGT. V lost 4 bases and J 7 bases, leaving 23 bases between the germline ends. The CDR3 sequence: CASSGGDIRVMGQPQHF. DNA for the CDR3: TGTGCCAGCAGTGGAGGCGACATCAGGGTCATGGGACAGCCCCAGCATTTT.

The CDR3 is CASSLGGARLAGGPTGELFF. DNA of the CDR3: TGTGCCAGCAGTTTAGGGGGGGCGCGGCTAGCGGGAGGGCCCACCGGGGAGCTGTTTTTT. The chain links TRBV27 to TRBJ2-2, with 12 bases lining up with TRBD2. The CDR3 loop spans 20 amino acids. Losses at the gene ends were 2 bases for V and 4 bases for J; bases not matched to a gene: 14. Germline lookup yields CDR1 MNHEY and CDR2 SMNVEV (reference sequence).

CDR3 sequence (DNA): TGCGCCAGCAGCCAAGGTACCCTCCCGACTAGCGGGTTCGCCACAGATACGCAGTATTTT. Its protein product is CASSQGTLPTSGFATDTQYF. V is TRBV4-3 and J is TRBJ2-3, with 10 bases that match TRBD2. The CDR3 is 20 residues long. Germline-derived CDR1 and CDR2 are LGHNA and YSLEER. The V and J ends lost 1 base and 2 bases, in that order; junction bases with no gene match: 15.

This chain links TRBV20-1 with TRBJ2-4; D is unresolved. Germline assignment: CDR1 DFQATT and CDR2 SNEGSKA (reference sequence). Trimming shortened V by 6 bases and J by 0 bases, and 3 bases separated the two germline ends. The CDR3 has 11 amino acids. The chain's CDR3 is CSALAKNIQYF. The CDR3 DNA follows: TGCAGTGCCCTAGCCAAAAACATTCAGTACTTC.

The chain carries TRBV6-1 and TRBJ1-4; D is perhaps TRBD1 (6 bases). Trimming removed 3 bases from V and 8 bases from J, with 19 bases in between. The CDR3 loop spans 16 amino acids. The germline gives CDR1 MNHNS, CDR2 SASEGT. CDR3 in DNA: TGTGCCAGCAGTGACCTTCAGACAGGCCCTCGGGAAAAACTGTTTTTT. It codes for CASSDLQTGPREKLFF.